This passage covers 4 T cell receptor beta chains from one sample sequenced in a study of blood T cell repertoires in COVID-19. The data were produced by immunoSEQ multiplex PCR, yet TCRdb's version contains in-frame clones alone and is incomplete. The sample has about 280,000 clones, 85% seen once. The specimen sequenced was PBMCs or T cells enriched from blood (not recorded which). Every receptor here comes from a woman aged 45-65 years who had recovered from COVID-19.

This clone has just one count. As DNA, the CDR3 is TGTGCCAGCAGCCTTGGGACTAGCGGGGGGAGATATACGCAGTATTTT. This sequence encodes CASSLGTSGGRYTQYF. This chain connects TRBV3-1 (or the pseudogene TRBV3-2) to TRBJ2-3; 15 nucleotides match TRBD2. The V and J ends lost 4 bases and 7 bases, in that order; junction bases with no gene match: 6. This CDR3 is 16 amino acids long. Per the germline V gene, CDR1 is LGHDT and CDR2 is YNNKEL (reference sequence).

The chain carries TRBV19 and TRBJ2-5; D is perhaps TRBD1 (7 bases). The germline V gene encodes CDR1 LNHDA and CDR2 SQIVND (reference sequence). V shed 4 bases and J shed 5 bases, with 14 bases lying between them. The length of the CDR3 is 14 residues. The CDR3 DNA sequence: TGTGCCAGTAGTAACACGACAGGGAGGGAGACCCAGTACTTC. Translating it yields CASSNTTGRETQYF.

V usage is TRBV6-6 and J usage is TRBJ2-2; 7 nucleotides agree with TRBD2. Germline V lookup: CDR1 MNHNY, CDR2 SVGAGI (reference sequence). The V segment lost 6 bases and the J segment 4 bases; nucleotides outside the gene matches: 8. The CDR3 sequence is 15 residues long. In DNA, the CDR3 is TGTGCCAGCAGGATCGGGGGGACTTCCACCGGGGAGCTGTTTTTT. The encoded protein is CASRIGGTSTGELFF.

The V call is TRBV5-4, the J call TRBJ2-2; TRBD1 matches 7 bases. The trim removed 4 bases at V and 4 bases at J, leaving 10 bases unmatched. The CDR3 has 16 amino acids. Germline assignment: CDR1 SGHNT and CDR2 YYREEE (reference sequence). The CDR3 sequence: CASSPSRGSTTGELFF. CDR3 coding DNA: TGTGCCAGCAGCCCGAGCAGGGGGTCGACCACCGGGGAGCTGTTTTTT.